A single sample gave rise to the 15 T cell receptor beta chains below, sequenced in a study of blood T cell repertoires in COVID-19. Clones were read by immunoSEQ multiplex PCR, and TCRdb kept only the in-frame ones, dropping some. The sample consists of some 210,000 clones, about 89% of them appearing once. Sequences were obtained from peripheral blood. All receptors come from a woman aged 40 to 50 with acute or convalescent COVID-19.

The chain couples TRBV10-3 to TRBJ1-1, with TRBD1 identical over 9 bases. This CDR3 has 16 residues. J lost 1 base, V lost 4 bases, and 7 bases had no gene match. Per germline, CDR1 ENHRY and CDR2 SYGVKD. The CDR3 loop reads CAISGSPGQGNTEAFF. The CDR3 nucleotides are TGTGCCATCAGTGGAAGCCCGGGACAGGGGAACACTGAAGCTTTCTTT.

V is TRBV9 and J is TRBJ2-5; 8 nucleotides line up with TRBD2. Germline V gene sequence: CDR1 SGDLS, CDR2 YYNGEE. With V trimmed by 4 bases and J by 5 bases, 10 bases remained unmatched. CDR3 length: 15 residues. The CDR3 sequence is CASSPNPGGWETQYF. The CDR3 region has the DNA TGTGCCAGCAGCCCCAATCCGGGGGGGTGGGAGACCCAGTACTTC.

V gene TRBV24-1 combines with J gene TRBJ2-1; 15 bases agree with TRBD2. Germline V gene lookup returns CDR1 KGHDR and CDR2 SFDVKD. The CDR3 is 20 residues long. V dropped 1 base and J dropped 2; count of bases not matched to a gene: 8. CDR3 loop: CATSDFGTSGGTYTYNEQFF. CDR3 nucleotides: TGTGCCACCAGTGATTTCGGGACTAGCGGGGGGACTTACACCTACAATGAGCAGTTCTTC.

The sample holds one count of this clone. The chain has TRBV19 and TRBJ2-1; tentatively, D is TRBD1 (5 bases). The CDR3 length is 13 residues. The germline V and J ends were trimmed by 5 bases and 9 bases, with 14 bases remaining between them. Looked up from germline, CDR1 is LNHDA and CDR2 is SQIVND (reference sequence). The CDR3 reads CASSSQVLGEQFF. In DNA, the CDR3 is TGTGCCAGTAGTTCACAGGTCCTAGGTGAGCAGTTCTTC.

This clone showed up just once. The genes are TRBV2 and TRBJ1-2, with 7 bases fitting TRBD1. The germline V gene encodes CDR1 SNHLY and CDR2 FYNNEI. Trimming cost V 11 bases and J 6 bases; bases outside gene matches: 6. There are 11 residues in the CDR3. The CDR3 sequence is CASRGEDGYTF. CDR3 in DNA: TGTGCCTCCAGGGGGGAGGATGGCTACACCTTC.

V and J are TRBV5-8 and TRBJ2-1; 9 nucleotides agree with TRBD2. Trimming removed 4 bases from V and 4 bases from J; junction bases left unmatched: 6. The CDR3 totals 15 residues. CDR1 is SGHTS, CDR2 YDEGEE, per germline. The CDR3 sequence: CASSAGTSNYNEQFF. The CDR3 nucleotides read TGTGCCAGCAGCGCCGGGACTAGCAATTACAATGAGCAGTTCTTC.

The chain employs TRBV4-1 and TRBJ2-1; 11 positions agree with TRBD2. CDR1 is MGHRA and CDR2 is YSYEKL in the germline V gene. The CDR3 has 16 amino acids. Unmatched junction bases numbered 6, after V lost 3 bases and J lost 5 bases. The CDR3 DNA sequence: TGCGCCAGCAGCCATCTAGGGACTAGCGGAGACAATGAGCAGTTCTTC. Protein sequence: CASSHLGTSGDNEQFF.

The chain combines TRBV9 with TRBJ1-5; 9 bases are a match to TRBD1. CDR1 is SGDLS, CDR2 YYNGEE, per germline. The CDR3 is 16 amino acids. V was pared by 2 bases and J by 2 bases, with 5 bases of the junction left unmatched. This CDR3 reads CASSVGTGFGNQPQHF. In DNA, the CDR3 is TGTGCCAGCAGCGTCGGGACAGGGTTTGGCAATCAGCCCCAGCATTTT.

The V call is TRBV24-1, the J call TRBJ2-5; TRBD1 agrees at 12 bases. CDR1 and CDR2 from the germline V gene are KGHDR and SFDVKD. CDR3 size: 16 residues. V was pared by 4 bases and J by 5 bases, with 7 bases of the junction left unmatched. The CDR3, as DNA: TGTGCCACCAGTGACCCCCGGGACAGGGGGCGGGAGACCCAGTACTTC. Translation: CATSDPRDRGRETQYF.

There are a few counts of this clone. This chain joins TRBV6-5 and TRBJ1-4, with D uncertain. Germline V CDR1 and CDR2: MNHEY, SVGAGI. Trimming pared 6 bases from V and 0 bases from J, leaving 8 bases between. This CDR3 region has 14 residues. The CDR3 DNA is TGTGCCAGCAGGATGATAGCAACTAATGAAAAACTGTTTTTT. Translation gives CASRMIATNEKLFF.

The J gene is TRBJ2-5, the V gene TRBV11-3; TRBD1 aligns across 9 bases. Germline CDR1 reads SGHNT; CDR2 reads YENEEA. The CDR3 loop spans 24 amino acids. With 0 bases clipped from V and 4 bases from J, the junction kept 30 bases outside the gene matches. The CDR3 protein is CASSLDWGTGPTRPQEAFRETQYF. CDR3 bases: TGTGCCAGCAGCTTAGATTGGGGGACAGGGCCGACCAGGCCTCAAGAAGCATTTAGAGAGACCCAGTACTTC.

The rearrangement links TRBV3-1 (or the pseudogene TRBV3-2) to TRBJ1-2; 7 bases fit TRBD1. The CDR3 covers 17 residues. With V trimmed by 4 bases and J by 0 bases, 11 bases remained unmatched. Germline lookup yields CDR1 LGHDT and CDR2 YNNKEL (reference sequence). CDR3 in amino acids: CASSPRQGSLANYGYTF. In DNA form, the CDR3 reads TGTGCCAGCAGCCCAAGACAGGGCTCGTTAGCTAACTATGGCTACACCTTC.

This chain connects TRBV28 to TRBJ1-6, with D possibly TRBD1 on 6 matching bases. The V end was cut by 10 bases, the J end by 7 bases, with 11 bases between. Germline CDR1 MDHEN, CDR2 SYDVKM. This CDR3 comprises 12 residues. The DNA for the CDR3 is TGTGCCACCGTTGGGGGCAATTCACCCCTCCACTTT. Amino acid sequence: CATVGGNSPLHF. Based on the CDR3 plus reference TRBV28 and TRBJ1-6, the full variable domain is DVKVTQSSRYLVKRTGEKVFLECVQDMDHENMFWYRQDPGLGLRLIYFSYDVKMKEKGDIPEGYSVSREKKERFSLILESASTNQTSMYLCATVGGNSPLHFGNGTRLTVT.

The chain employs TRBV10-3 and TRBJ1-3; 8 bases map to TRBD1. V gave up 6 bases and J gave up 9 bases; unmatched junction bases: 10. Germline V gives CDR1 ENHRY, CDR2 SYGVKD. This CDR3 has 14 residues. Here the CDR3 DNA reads TGTGCCATCAGCAAAGGACAGGGAGATTCCACCATATATTTT. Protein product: CAISKGQGDSTIYF.

The CDR3 bases are TGTGCCAGCAGAGCTAGACAGGGAAGTAATCAGCCCCAGCATTTT. Protein sequence: CASRARQGSNQPQHF. The V call is TRBV2, the J call TRBJ1-5; 7 nucleotides align to TRBD1. Germline CDR1 reads SNHLY; CDR2 reads FYNNEI. The CDR3 runs 15 residues. J was trimmed by 4 bases and V by 6 bases; bases with no gene match: 9.